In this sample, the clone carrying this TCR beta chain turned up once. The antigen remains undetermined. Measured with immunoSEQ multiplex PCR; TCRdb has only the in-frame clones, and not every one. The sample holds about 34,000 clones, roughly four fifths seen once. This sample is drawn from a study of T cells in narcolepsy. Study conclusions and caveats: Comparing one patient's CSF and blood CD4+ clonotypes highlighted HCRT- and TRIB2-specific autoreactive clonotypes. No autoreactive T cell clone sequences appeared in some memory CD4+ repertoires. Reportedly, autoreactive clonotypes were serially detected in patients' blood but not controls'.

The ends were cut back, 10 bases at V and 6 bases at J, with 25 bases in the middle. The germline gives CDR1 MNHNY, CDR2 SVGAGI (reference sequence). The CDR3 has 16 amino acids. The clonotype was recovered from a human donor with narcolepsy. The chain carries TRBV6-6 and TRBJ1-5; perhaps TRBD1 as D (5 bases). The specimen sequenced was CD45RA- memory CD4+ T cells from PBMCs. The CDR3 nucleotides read TGTGCCACTCAAACTGGGCAGGGAAGTTTTACTCAGCCCCAGCATTTT. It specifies CATQTGQGSFTQPQHF.